The 25 T cell receptor beta chains presented below share a single source sample, sequenced in a study of CD4+ T cells in melanoma (dated by TCRdb to 2021 to 2024). The method was the immunoSEQ multiplex PCR assay. TCRdb stores this immuneACCESS table with in-frame sequences only. Part of the clones is absent; in the studies checked, under half of the shortfall reflects unresolved V genes, and no reason is known for the rest. The sample profile shows 7,300 or so clones; about 50% of them were found once. In total, the top ten clones hold about 15% of the sample. The sample was cells from a culture (not recorded whether cultured in vitro). These receptors all come from a human donor with melanoma.

This clone was counted a few times. The chain is built from TRBV30 and TRBJ1-6, with TRBD1 matching over 11 bases. V trimming: 5 bases; J trimming: 10 bases; junction bases outside the gene matches: 4. The CDR3 extends over 13 amino acids. The germline gives CDR1 GTSNPN, CDR2 SVGIG (reference sequence). The CDR3 DNA reads as TGTGCCTGGGGGACAGGGGGACGATCACCCCTCCACTTT. Protein product: CAWGTGGRSPLHF.

This clone was observed a handful of times. This chain joins TRBV10-1 and TRBJ2-7; D tentatively reads TRBD1 or TRBD2 (6 bases each). Germline V lookup: CDR1 WNHNN, CDR2 SYGVQD (reference sequence). The CDR3 length is 13 residues. Deletions cut 6 bases from V and 7 bases from J, with 16 bases between. CDR3 nucleotide sequence: TGCGCCAGCAGCCCGGGGGCGCCGGGAGAGCAGTACTTC. Translating gives CASSPGAPGEQYF.

This clone was recorded a few times. This chain links TRBV27 with TRBJ2-5; tentative D call: TRBD2 (6 bases). V was cut by 2 bases and J by 5 bases, with 18 bases left in between. Germline CDR1 MNHEY, CDR2 SMNVEV (reference sequence). The CDR3 extends over 16 amino acids. CDR3 sequence: CASSLRPRLEVETQYF. The CDR3, as DNA: TGTGCCAGCAGTTTACGTCCCCGACTAGAGGTCGAGACCCAGTACTTC.

The chain has TRBV4-1 and TRBJ2-7; maybe TRBD1 (6 bases). V lost 1 base and J lost 1, with 11 bases in between. CDR3 length: 15 amino acids. Per germline, CDR1 MGHRA and CDR2 YSYEKL. The CDR3 spells CASSQADRLSYEQYF. The CDR3 DNA is TGCGCCAGCAGCCAAGCCGACAGGCTGTCCTACGAGCAGTACTTC.

The chain combines TRBV30 with TRBJ1-2; 10 positions match TRBD1. Germline CDR1 reads GTSNPN; CDR2 reads SVGIG (reference sequence). The ends lost 5 bases at V and 8 bases at J; junction bases unmatched: 14. The CDR3 contains 15 residues. CDR3 protein: CAWVPRDRGAKGYTF. CDR3 DNA: TGTGCCTGGGTCCCCCGGGACAGGGGCGCCAAGGGCTACACCTTC. The full variable domain, with the rest looked up from reference TRBV30 and TRBJ1-2, is SQTIHQWPATLVQPVGSPLSLECTVEGTSNPNLYWYRQAAGRGLQLLFYSVGIGQISSEVPQNLSASRPQDRQFILSSKKLLLSDSGFYLCAWVPRDRGAKGYTFGSGTRLTVV.

V gene TRBV7-8 combines with J gene TRBJ1-5, with a weak D call TRBD1 (6 bases). The CDR3 sequence is 16 residues long. Germline CDR1 is SGHVS and CDR2 is FQNEAQ. Trimming stripped 5 bases from V and 6 bases from J, with 20 bases between. CDR3 sequence reads: CASSPSEGGLGQPQHF. CDR3 DNA: TGTGCCAGCAGCCCCAGTGAGGGGGGTCTCGGTCAGCCCCAGCATTTT.

The V call is TRBV7-2, the J call TRBJ1-6; D possibly corresponds to TRBD1 (5 bases). Trimming cost V 4 bases and J 0 bases, with 7 bases left between them. CDR3 length: 15 residues. Germline CDR1 SGHTA, CDR2 FQGNSA. CDR3 DNA sequence: TGTGCCAGCAGCTCCGACAGCTCCTATAATTCACCCCTCCACTTT. Protein sequence: CASSSDSSYNSPLHF.

This clone was found a few times. J is TRBJ1-6 and V is TRBV4-1; D might be TRBD1 (5 bases). Per germline, CDR1 MGHRA and CDR2 YSYEKL. The V gene lost 0 bases and the J gene lost 7 bases, with 10 bases spanning the gap. The CDR3 has 15 amino acids. The CDR3 spells CASSQDMRGNSPLHF. In DNA, the CDR3 is TGCGCCAGCAGCCAAGATATGAGGGGAAATTCACCCCTCCACTTT.

In its sample, this clone was seen a few times. The rearrangement joins TRBV6-5 to TRBJ1-3; D is unresolved. There are 15 residues in the CDR3. Per the germline V gene, CDR1 is MNHEY and CDR2 is SVGAGI. V was clipped by 9 bases and J by 0 bases, with 15 bases between them. DNA of the CDR3: TGTGCCAGTTCCCTACAGTTCCTCTCTGGAAACACCATATATTTT. It yields the protein CASSLQFLSGNTIYF.

This clone was recorded a few times. The chain has TRBV30 and TRBJ1-1, with a tentative D call TRBD1 (5 bases). Trimming cost V 0 bases and J 4 bases, with 15 bases left between them. The CDR3 length is 15 residues. Germline V gives CDR1 GTSNPN, CDR2 SVGIG (reference sequence). This CDR3 reads CAWSVRDGRLTEAFF. In DNA, the CDR3 is TGTGCCTGGAGTGTCCGGGACGGGAGGCTCACTGAAGCTTTCTTT.

This rearrangement joins TRBV6-1 to TRBJ1-2, with D perhaps TRBD1 (5 bases). This CDR3 is built from 14 residues. V was shortened by 3 bases and J by 4 bases, with 12 bases between the two germline ends. Germline-derived CDR1 and CDR2 are MNHNS and SASEGT. The DNA for the CDR3 is TGTGCCAGCAGTGAGGGGACGGGACTCTATGGCTACACCTTC. This gives the protein CASSEGTGLYGYTF.

J is TRBJ2-7 and V is TRBV9; the D is unclear. Trimming stripped 0 bases from V and 6 bases from J, with 10 bases between. The CDR3 consists of 13 residues. CDR1 SGDLS and CDR2 YYNGEE come from the germline V gene. The DNA for the CDR3 is TGTGCCAGCAGCGTAGCAATATCGTCCGAGCAGTACTTC. It encodes CASSVAISSEQYF.

V gene TRBV5-6 combines with J gene TRBJ1-4; 8 positions match TRBD1. The V segment lost 4 bases and the J segment 5 bases; nucleotides outside the gene matches: 10. This CDR3 region has 16 residues. Germline CDR1 and CDR2: SGHDT and YYEEEE. The CDR3 nucleotides read TGTGCCAGCAGCCGCCGGACAGGGCTCGGGAATGAAAAACTGTTTTTT. Protein: CASSRRTGLGNEKLFF.

In this sample, this clone turned up a few times. V gene TRBV5-1 combines with J gene TRBJ1-6; D gene uncertain. There are 12 residues in the CDR3. The V end lost 1 base, the J end lost 13 bases, and 9 bases lay between the germline ends. In germline, CDR1 is SGHRS, CDR2 YFSETQ. CDR3: CASSLSDGPLHF. The CDR3 nucleotides read TGCGCCAGCAGCTTGTCGGATGGTCCCCTCCACTTT.

This chain uses TRBV7-9 with TRBJ1-2; a weak D match, TRBD1 (5 bases). V lost 0 bases and J 5 bases, leaving 10 bases between the germline ends. The V gene's germline CDR1 is SEHNR and CDR2 FQNEAQ (reference sequence). The CDR3 is 14 residues long. The CDR3 sequence: CASSLAGGSYGYTF. DNA of the CDR3: TGTGCCAGCAGCTTAGCGGGGGGGAGTTATGGCTACACCTTC.

The chain joins TRBV7-8 to TRBJ2-7; D not resolved. V was cut by 2 bases and J by 5 bases, with 13 bases left in between. CDR1 is SGHVS, CDR2 FQNEAQ, per germline. The CDR3 spans 14 residues. The CDR3 DNA reads TGTGCCAGCAGCTTATATTTATTCGGCGACGAGCAGTACTTC. It is translated as CASSLYLFGDEQYF.

Only a few counts were recorded for this clone. The chain employs TRBV6-1 and TRBJ2-1; the D is unclear. The V gene's germline CDR1 is MNHNS and CDR2 SASEGT. V was trimmed by 4 bases and J by 2 bases, leaving 12 bases between them. This CDR3 comprises 15 residues. The CDR3 DNA reads TGTGCCAGCAGTGCTCGTCTAACAACCTACAATGAGCAGTTCTTC. Its translation is CASSARLTTYNEQFF.

V usage is TRBV9 and J usage is TRBJ2-7, with D perhaps TRBD2 (6 bases). The CDR3 is 16 residues long. V was shortened by 3 bases and J by 5 bases, with 21 bases between the two germline ends. Looked up from germline, CDR1 is SGDLS and CDR2 is YYNGEE. CDR3 nucleotide sequence: TGTGCCAGCAGCGCGTACCGACTGGTAGGGGAGGACGAGCAGTACTTC. Amino acid sequence: CASSAYRLVGEDEQYF.

This clone came up a few times. CDR3: CASSYRGAEAFF. The DNA for the CDR3 is TGTGCCAGTAGCTACAGGGGTGCTGAAGCTTTCTTT. The gene calls are TRBV19 and TRBJ1-1; 7 nucleotides agree with TRBD1. V trimming: 6 bases; J trimming: 6 bases; junction bases outside the gene matches: 4. Germline V gene sequence: CDR1 LNHDA, CDR2 SQIVND (reference sequence). There are 12 residues in the CDR3.

The V gene is TRBV5-5, the J gene TRBJ1-2; D call uncertain. The germline V gene encodes CDR1 SGHKS and CDR2 YYEKEE (reference sequence). The CDR3 length is 14 residues. Trimming removed 6 bases at V and 4 bases at J, with 16 bases between. CDR3 sequence: CASTPTVPVYGYTF. The CDR3 coding sequence is TGTGCCAGCACCCCTACAGTTCCCGTCTATGGCTACACCTTC. Full variable domain (missing parts from reference TRBV5-5 and TRBJ1-2): DAGVTQSPTHLIKTRGQQVTLRCSPISGHKSVSWYQQVLGQGPQFIFQYYEKEERGRGNFPDRFSARQFPNYSSELNVNALLLGDSALYLCASTPTVPVYGYTFGSGTRLTVV.

The CDR3 sequence is CAWKNPGQGAYEQYF. CDR3 nucleotides: TGTGCCTGGAAAAATCCGGGACAGGGGGCTTACGAGCAGTACTTC. This sequence joins TRBV30 and TRBJ2-7; 12 positions match TRBD1. The CDR3 contains 15 residues. Germline V CDR1 and CDR2: GTSNPN, SVGIG (reference sequence). After removal of 4 bases from V and 4 bases from J, the junction contained 8 bases not matched to a gene.

The chain uses TRBV6-6 and TRBJ1-1, with 7 bases that match TRBD1. J was trimmed by 11 bases and V by 5 bases; bases with no gene match: 11. Germline V gene lookup returns CDR1 MNHNY and CDR2 SVGAGI (reference sequence). The CDR3 covers 13 residues. In DNA, the CDR3 is TGTGCCAGCAGTCCTCCCTCCGGGACAGCTGCTTTCTTT. Its protein is CASSPPSGTAAFF.

On this clone itself: Other DNA variants within this sample encode the same CDR3. This rearrangement joins TRBV30 to TRBJ1-6, with TRBD1 identical over 7 bases. V lost 2 bases to trimming and J lost 13 bases; unmatched junction nucleotides: 11. CDR3 length: 14 amino acids. CDR1 is GTSNPN and CDR2 is SVGIG in the germline V gene (reference sequence). This CDR3 reads CAWSTGADGSPLHF. The CDR3 DNA is TGTGCCTGGAGTACAGGGGCCGACGGATCGCCCCTCCACTTT.

The genes are TRBV6-5 and TRBJ1-1, with 10 bases aligning to TRBD1. The germline CDR1 and CDR2 sequences are MNHEY and SVGAGI. The CDR3 is made up of 11 amino acids. Unmatched junction bases numbered 4, after V lost 8 bases and J lost 10 bases. The CDR3 here is CASVRQGAAFF. As DNA, the CDR3 is TGTGCCAGCGTACGACAGGGGGCAGCTTTCTTT.

This chain uses TRBV28 with TRBJ2-7; D gene ambiguous. CDR1 MDHEN and CDR2 SYDVKM come from the germline V gene. The CDR3 covers 12 residues. V was pared by 5 bases and J by 5 bases, with 10 bases between. The CDR3 nucleotides are TGTGCCAGCAGTATAGGGTACAACGAGCAGTACTTC. It yields the protein CASSIGYNEQYF.